Listed below are T cell receptor beta chains from one sample, sequenced in a study of cytomegalovirus exposure and HLA in healthy donors. This table comes from immunoSEQ multiplex PCR, and its TCRdb copy is limited to in-frame clones, with some not included. The sample holds 95,000 to 100,000 clones; under 85% are singletons and the top ten take 3.5% to 5%. The sequenced material came from PBMCs. The receptor set was obtained from a man in his forties in good health and CMV-seronegative. Both conserved end residues are part of each CDR3. The order of the fields is CDR3 length, clone size, D gene, J gene, V gene, CDR3 DNA, CDR3 protein. The D gene is left open where the match is weak. Size is omitted from some rows. Given values are once, few, many or a class for expanded clones.

length: 15; size: NA; D: NA; J: TRBJ1-3; V: TRBV10-1; DNA: TGCGCCAGCAGTGAATCACTGAGCTCTGGAAACACCATATATTTT; CDR3: CASSESLSSGNTIYF
length: 14; size: NA; D: NA; J: TRBJ1-1; V: TRBV19; DNA: TGTGCCAGTGGAGCGATAGGGCGGGCTTCGGGAGCTTTCTTT; CDR3: CASGAIGRASGAFF
length: 18; size: NA; D: NA; J: TRBJ2-3; V: TRBV21-1; DNA: TGTGCCAGCACCGACTGGGGGGTAGCGGGGGACAGCACAGATATGCAGTATTTT; CDR3: CASTDWGVAGDSTDMQYF
length: 15; size: NA; D: NA; J: TRBJ1-2; V: TRBV11-2; DNA: TGTGCCAGCAGCTTAGCTGGGTGGGACTTTTATGGCTACACCTTC; CDR3: CASSLAGWDFYGYTF
length: 14; size: NA; D: NA; J: TRBJ1-5; V: TRBV6-1; DNA: TGTGCCAGCAGTGCCAGGCAGGGTAATCAGCCCCAGCATTTT; CDR3: CASSARQGNQPQHF
length: 16; size: NA; D: TRBD1; J: TRBJ1-2; V: TRBV15; DNA: TGTGCCACCAGCAGAGATAAGGGGGCAAGAAACTATGGCTACACCTTC; CDR3: CATSRDKGARNYGYTF
length: 14; size: NA; D: TRBD1; J: TRBJ2-2; V: TRBV5-1; DNA: TGCGCCAGCACGGGACAGGGAAACACCGGGGAGCTGTTTTTT; CDR3: CASTGQGNTGELFF
length: 13; size: NA; D: TRBD2; J: TRBJ2-1; V: TRBV7-2; DNA: TGTGCCAGCAGCTTTACTAGCGGGAATGAGCAGTTCTTC; CDR3: CASSFTSGNEQFF
length: 15; size: NA; D: TRBD2; J: TRBJ2-3; V: TRBV19; DNA: TGTGCCAGTAGTAGAGTAGCGGGAAACACAGATACGCAGTATTTT; CDR3: CASSRVAGNTDTQYF
length: 15; size: NA; D: NA; J: TRBJ2-6; V: TRBV11-1; DNA: TGTGCCAGCAGCTTACAGTACTCTGGGGCCAACGTCCTGACTTTC; CDR3: CASSLQYSGANVLTF
length: 13; size: few; D: NA; J: TRBJ1-2; V: TRBV7-3; DNA: TGTGCCAGCAGCTCTACCGCCAACTATGGCTACACCTTC; CDR3: CASSSTANYGYTF
length: 15; size: once; D: NA; J: TRBJ1-2; V: TRBV6-1; DNA: TGTGCCAGCAGTGAAGCTAATACGGGGGTCCTAGGCTACACCTTC; CDR3: CASSEANTGVLGYTF
length: 14; size: NA; D: TRBD2; J: TRBJ2-3; V: TRBV19; DNA: TGTGCCACCAAAAGCGGGGGGGCCACAGATACGCAGTATTTT; CDR3: CATKSGGATDTQYF
length: 14; size: NA; D: NA; J: TRBJ1-2; V: TRBV11-2; DNA: TGTGCCAGCAGCTTAGACCGGACAGACTATGGCTACACCTTC; CDR3: CASSLDRTDYGYTF
length: 16; size: NA; D: TRBD2; J: TRBJ2-3; V: TRBV9; DNA: TGTGCCAGCAGCACCGGGACTAGCGGAACTACAGATACGCAGTATTTT; CDR3: CASSTGTSGTTDTQYF
length: 15; size: NA; D: TRBD1; J: TRBJ1-2; V: TRBV4-2; DNA: TGTGCCAGCAGCTCCTGGGGACAGGGATCTTATGGCTACACCTTC; CDR3: CASSSWGQGSYGYTF
length: 16; size: NA; D: TRBD2; J: TRBJ2-4; V: TRBV18; DNA: TGTGCCAGCTCACTCGTGAGGGAGGGAGCCAAAAACATTCAGTACTTC; CDR3: CASSLVREGAKNIQYF
length: 14; size: few; D: NA; J: TRBJ1-3; V: TRBV7-8; DNA: TGTGCCAGCAGCACGAGTCGCTCTGGAAACACCATATATTTT; CDR3: CASSTSRSGNTIYF
length: 16; size: NA; D: NA; J: TRBJ2-2; V: TRBV5-4; DNA: TGTGCCAGCAGCTCGCTCTGGGACTCCGTAGGGGGGGAGCTGTTTTTT; CDR3: CASSSLWDSVGGELFF
length: 14; size: NA; D: TRBD1; J: TRBJ2-5; V: TRBV5-5; DNA: TGTGCCAGCAGTCCCGGGACAGCCCAAGAGACCCAGTACTTC; CDR3: CASSPGTAQETQYF
length: 14; size: NA; D: NA; J: TRBJ2-2; V: TRBV19; DNA: TGTGCCAGTAGCCCGCAGGGGACCACCGGGGAGCTGTTTTTT; CDR3: CASSPQGTTGELFF
length: 16; size: few; D: TRBD2; J: TRBJ2-7; V: TRBV9; DNA: TGTGCCAGCAGCGTAGGCGGGCTAGCGGGGGCCTACGAGCAGTACTTC; CDR3: CASSVGGLAGAYEQYF
length: 14; size: once; D: NA; J: TRBJ2-7; V: TRBV6-1; DNA: TGTGCCAGCAGCGGGATGCCGGGGTATGGCGAGCAGTACTTC; CDR3: CASSGMPGYGEQYF
length: 16; size: NA; D: TRBD1; J: TRBJ1-6; V: TRBV7-6; DNA: TGTGCCAGCAGCCAACGGGGGGGACAGGGGTACTCACCCCTCCACTTT; CDR3: CASSQRGGQGYSPLHF
length: 14; size: NA; D: TRBD1; J: TRBJ1-5; V: TRBV7-2; DNA: TGTGCCAGCAGCTGGGACAGGGGGAATCAGCCCCAGCATTTT; CDR3: CASSWDRGNQPQHF
length: 13; size: NA; D: NA; J: TRBJ1-5; V: TRBV6-5; DNA: TGTGCCAGCAGTTACCTTATCAATCAGCCCCAGCATTTT; CDR3: CASSYLINQPQHF
length: 15; size: NA; D: TRBD2; J: TRBJ2-1; V: TRBV9; DNA: TGTGCCAGCAGCATTAGCGGGGACTACTACAATGAGCAGTTCTTC; CDR3: CASSISGDYYNEQFF
length: 15; size: few; D: TRBD1; J: TRBJ2-1; V: TRBV27; DNA: TGTGCCAGCAGTTTATCAAGACAGGGGCCCAATGAGCAGTTCTTC; CDR3: CASSLSRQGPNEQFF
length: 14; size: NA; D: TRBD1; J: TRBJ1-2; V: TRBV7-9; DNA: TGTGCCAGCAGCCCCGACAGGGGGCAGAGCGGCTACACCTTC; CDR3: CASSPDRGQSGYTF
length: 15; size: NA; D: TRBD2; J: TRBJ2-1; V: TRBV4-1; DNA: TGCGCCAGCAGCCAAGTTTATAGCGGGTACAATGAACAGTTCTTC; CDR3: CASSQVYSGYNEQFF
length: 13; size: NA; D: TRBD1; J: TRBJ2-7; V: TRBV14; DNA: TGTGCCAGCAGCCTGTGGACAGGCTACGAGCAGTACTTC; CDR3: CASSLWTGYEQYF
length: 13; size: once; D: TRBD1; J: TRBJ1-1; V: TRBV7-3; DNA: TGTGCCAGCAGGCGGACAGGGAACACTGAAGCTTTCTTT; CDR3: CASRRTGNTEAFF
length: 17; size: few; D: NA; J: TRBJ2-3; V: TRBV7-2; DNA: TGTGCCAGCAGCCAGGGGCCTGGGATTACTAGCACAGATACGCAGTATTTT; CDR3: CASSQGPGITSTDTQYF
length: 13; size: NA; D: TRBD1; J: TRBJ2-7; V: TRBV2; DNA: TGTGCCAGCGAAGGGACAGCAGCGAACGAGCAGTACTTC; CDR3: CASEGTAANEQYF
length: 11; size: NA; D: NA; J: TRBJ1-1; V: TRBV20-1; DNA: TGCAGTGCTAGAGATATACCTACAGCTTTCTTT; CDR3: CSARDIPTAFF
length: 15; size: NA; D: TRBD1; J: TRBJ1-3; V: TRBV6-6; DNA: TGTGCCAGCAGTTACAGACAGGGATCTGGAAACACCATATATTTT; CDR3: CASSYRQGSGNTIYF
length: 12; size: NA; D: NA; J: TRBJ2-7; V: TRBV29-1; DNA: TGCAGCGTTGTCCCCAGGGCGGCCGAGCAGTACTTC; CDR3: CSVVPRAAEQYF
length: 12; size: few; D: NA; J: TRBJ1-2; V: TRBV19; DNA: TGTGCCAGTAGTATCCGGGGGAGCGGCTACACCTTC; CDR3: CASSIRGSGYTF
length: 12; size: NA; D: NA; J: TRBJ2-3; V: TRBV11-2; DNA: TGTGCCAGCAGCTTAGGAGGGGATACGCAGTATTTT; CDR3: CASSLGGDTQYF
length: 18; size: few; D: TRBD1; J: TRBJ1-4; V: TRBV28; DNA: TGTGCCAGCACCCCCCGGGACAGGGGATGGGAAACTAATGAAAAACTGTTTTTT; CDR3: CASTPRDRGWETNEKLFF
length: 14; size: NA; D: NA; J: TRBJ2-3; V: TRBV11-2; DNA: TGTGCCAGCAGCTTGGCAAGTAGCACAGATACGCAGTATTTT; CDR3: CASSLASSTDTQYF
length: 13; size: few; D: NA; J: TRBJ2-7; V: TRBV30; DNA: TGTGCCTGGAGTCGTAGCCCAACCTACGAGCAGTACTTC; CDR3: CAWSRSPTYEQYF
length: 15; size: NA; D: TRBD1; J: TRBJ1-2; V: TRBV6-5; DNA: TGTGCCAGCAGTTACCAGACAGGGACGAACTATGGCTACACCTTC; CDR3: CASSYQTGTNYGYTF
length: 13; size: NA; D: NA; J: TRBJ2-1; V: TRBV14; DNA: TGTGCCAGCAGCCAAGTCGTGGGGGGTGAGCAGTTCTTC; CDR3: CASSQVVGGEQFF
length: 16; size: NA; D: NA; J: TRBJ1-1; V: TRBV19; DNA: TGTGCCAGTACCTCGCACGGGACACCCCTGAACACTGAAGCTTTCTTT; CDR3: CASTSHGTPLNTEAFF